Detailed here is one T cell receptor (beta chain). Its cognate antigen is unknown. These data are taken from a study of tumor and adjacent non-tumor tissue in lung cancer. On the study more broadly: Histology: 12 adenocarcinoma, a couple of squamous cell carcinoma, 1 small cell lung cancer. Each sample yielded around 4.2 million productive TCRbeta reads on average.

A modified ARM-PCR protocol with three rounds of nested PCR amplified TCRbeta. TCRdb ran MiXCR on the multiplex PCR reads and lists one entry per CDR3 protein. Of 40,000 to 55,000 distinct CDR3 sequences in the sample, around two thirds were seen once. Study-level results: Tumor TCR diversity, when higher, was linked to shorter survival. Tumor repertoires had a smaller top 100 clone share than normal lung.

This CDR3 is built from 16 residues. This sample's RNA came from whole unsorted tissue. More than 3 cm separated this lung sample from the edge of the tumor. V is TRBV12-2 and J is TRBJ2-7. TRBV12-2 is flagged as a pseudogene. This clonotype was obtained from a woman aged 60-70 years with non-small cell lung cancer. The sample comprised distant non-tumor lung tissue. The CDR3 spells CASRFRGFNGPYEQYF. In DNA, the CDR3 is TGCGCAAGTCGCTTTAGAGGTTTCAACGGTCCCTACGAGCAGTACTTC.